Below are 24 T cell receptor beta chains sequenced from a single sample in a study of cytomegalovirus exposure and HLA in healthy donors. Vbeta (60) and Jbeta (13) primers were used in the PCR. Some clones are missing from TCRdb's copy, which holds only in-frame ones; the method was immunoSEQ multiplex PCR. The data show 150,000 to 200,000 clones, over 70% seen once. The source material was PBMCs. These receptors came from a female donor in good health and CMV-seronegative.

The V and J genes are TRBV6-5 and TRBJ2-7; no definite D call. This CDR3 contains 14 residues. Trimming removed 6 bases from V and 4 bases from J, with 16 bases in between. Germline assignment: CDR1 MNHEY and CDR2 SVGAGI. The CDR3, as DNA: TGTGCCAGCAGCCGAACAGCCCTGATTTACGAGCAGTACTTC. It specifies CASSRTALIYEQYF.

The V gene is TRBV4-2, the J gene TRBJ1-5; 9 bases align to TRBD1. The ends lost 0 bases at V and 1 base at J; junction bases unmatched: 1. Per the germline V gene, CDR1 is LGHNA and CDR2 is YNFKEQ. There are 16 residues in the CDR3. As DNA, the CDR3 is TGTGCCAGCAGCCAAGAACAGGGGGCCAGCAATCAGCCCCAGCATTTT. This codes for CASSQEQGASNQPQHF.

The chain combines TRBV2 with TRBJ1-2, with D maybe TRBD1 (6 bases). This CDR3 is built from 13 residues. In germline, CDR1 is SNHLY, CDR2 FYNNEI. Trimming stripped 7 bases from V and 4 bases from J, with 13 bases between. This CDR3 is CASMIAGAYGYTF. In DNA form, the CDR3 reads TGTGCCAGCATGATCGCAGGGGCCTATGGCTACACCTTC.

V and J are TRBV9 and TRBJ2-7, with TRBD2 matching over 11 bases. The trim removed 4 bases at V and 4 bases at J, leaving 4 bases unmatched. Germline-derived CDR1 and CDR2 are SGDLS and YYNGEE. The CDR3 loop spans 14 amino acids. The CDR3 loop is CASSKGLAEYEQYF. The CDR3 DNA sequence: TGTGCCAGCAGCAAGGGACTAGCGGAGTACGAGCAGTACTTC.

This clone was counted only a few times. The chain recombines TRBV30 with TRBJ1-5, with 7 bases lining up with TRBD1. This CDR3 has 12 amino acids. The ends lost 6 bases at V and 4 bases at J; junction bases unmatched: 3. Germline V gene data show CDR1 as GTSNPN and CDR2 as SVGIG (reference sequence). CDR3 DNA: TGTGCCTGTTCAGGGGGTAATCAGCCCCAGCATTTT. It codes for CACSGGNQPQHF.

This clone was counted a few times. The chain uses TRBV30 and TRBJ1-4; 11 bases are a match to TRBD1. In germline, CDR1 is GTSNPN, CDR2 SVGIG (reference sequence). Losses at the gene ends were 1 base for V and 8 bases for J; bases not matched to a gene: 3. There are 14 residues in the CDR3. The CDR3 spells CAWSGTGGIEKLFF. The CDR3 nucleotides are TGTGCCTGGAGTGGGACAGGGGGCATCGAAAAACTGTTTTTT.

This sequence joins TRBV5-1 and TRBJ2-7, with 11 bases matching TRBD2. The J segment lost 5 bases and the V segment lost 7 bases, leaving 11 bases of the junction unmatched. Per the germline V gene, CDR1 is SGHRS and CDR2 is YFSETQ. The CDR3 loop spans 15 amino acids. The CDR3 nucleotides read TGCGCCAGCGGCAGATCTAGCGGGGGGCACGACGAGCAGTACTTC. Translation gives CASGRSSGGHDEQYF.

This clone was observed a few times. The chain couples TRBV5-1 to TRBJ2-7, with D perhaps TRBD2 (6 bases). CDR3 length: 13 amino acids. The V and J ends lost 2 bases and 2 bases respectively, with 8 bases between them. The germline CDR1 and CDR2 sequences are SGHRS and YFSETQ. CDR3 coding DNA: TGCGCCAGCAGCTTCGCGGGAACCTACGAGCAGTACTTC. Its translation is CASSFAGTYEQYF.

This clone came up a few times. The CDR3 DNA reads TGTGCCAGCTCACCCGAGAGGTCGCAGCCCCAGCATTTT. Translation gives CASSPERSQPQHF. This chain uses TRBV18 with TRBJ1-5; no clear D. CDR3 length: 13 amino acids. Germline CDR1 and CDR2: KGHSH and LQKENI. Trimming removed 3 bases at V and 7 bases at J, with 10 bases between.

This sequence joins TRBV19 and TRBJ1-4; no firm D call. The CDR3 is 17 residues long. The germline V gene has CDR1 LNHDA and CDR2 SQIVND (reference sequence). Deletions cut 6 bases from V and 0 bases from J, with 17 bases between. CDR3 bases: TGTGCCAGTAGCCTCCAATGGGCCGTTGCAACTAATGAAAAACTGTTTTTT. It yields the protein CASSLQWAVATNEKLFF.

The V and J genes are TRBV5-1 and TRBJ2-1, with 9 bases aligning to TRBD2. V shed 3 bases, J shed 7 bases, and the junction held 8 bases outside the gene matches. CDR1 and CDR2 (germline): SGHRS, YFSETQ. There are 15 residues in the CDR3. The CDR3 DNA is TGCGCCAGCAGCTGGGCGAGCGGGGGGTTGAATGAGCAGTTCTTC. Translation gives CASSWASGGLNEQFF.

The V call is TRBV6-4, the J call TRBJ1-1; D possibly corresponds to TRBD1 (5 bases). The CDR3 is 14 residues long. Germline loops: CDR1 MRHNA, CDR2 SNTAGT. V lost 7 bases and J 4 bases, leaving 16 bases between the germline ends. CDR3 loop: CASKTDTWGTEAFF. The CDR3, as DNA: TGTGCCAGCAAAACGGACACCTGGGGCACTGAAGCTTTCTTT.

This clone showed up just a few times. The rearrangement joins TRBV7-2 to TRBJ1-4, with D tentatively TRBD1 (6 bases). Trimming took off 5 bases at V and 5 bases at J, with 12 bases between the two ends. CDR1 and CDR2 (germline): SGHTA, FQGNSA. CDR3 length equals 14 residues. The CDR3 loop is CASSKDRMNEKLFF. The CDR3 DNA reads as TGTGCCAGCAGCAAGGACAGAATGAATGAAAAACTGTTTTTT.

This clone has only a few counts. This sequence joins TRBV7-8 and TRBJ1-1; 8 positions agree with TRBD1. Germline values: CDR1 SGHVS, CDR2 FQNEAQ. This CDR3 is 14 amino acids long. J lost 5 bases, V lost 6 bases, and 8 bases had no gene match. The CDR3 region is CASRPQGARTEAFF. In DNA, the CDR3 is TGTGCCAGCAGACCCCAGGGGGCGAGGACTGAAGCTTTCTTT. The whole variable domain, filled in from reference TRBV7-8 and TRBJ1-1, reads GAGVSQSPRYKVAKRGQDVALRCDPISGHVSLFWYQQALGQGPEFLTYFQNEAQLDKSGLPSDRFFAERPEGSVSTLKIQRTQQEDSAVYLCASRPQGARTEAFFGQGTRLTVV.

This clone was seen only a few times. The V gene is TRBV6-6, the J gene TRBJ2-5; the D gene is possibly TRBD1 (6 bases). The germline V gene has CDR1 MNHNY and CDR2 SVGAGI (reference sequence). CDR3 size: 16 residues. The V end lost 0 bases, the J end lost 1 base, and 12 bases lay between the germline ends. For the CDR3, the DNA is TGTGCCAGCAGTTACTCGGGGGCTTGGACCCAAGAGACCCAGTACTTC. Encoded protein: CASSYSGAWTQETQYF.

The J gene is TRBJ1-4, the V gene TRBV6-6; the D gene is possibly TRBD1 (5 bases). The CDR3 contains 12 residues. V was shortened by 3 bases and J by 11 bases, with 10 bases between the two germline ends. CDR1 MNHNY and CDR2 SVGAGI come from the germline V gene (reference sequence). CDR3 protein: CASSYRGDKLFF. The CDR3 DNA is TGTGCCAGCAGTTATCGGGGGGATAAACTGTTTTTT.

The V gene is TRBV1, the J gene TRBJ2-7; the D segment call TRBD2 is taken from the table without a DNA check. TRBV1 is a pseudogene segment. The CDR3 consists of 15 residues. Written as DNA, the CDR3 is TGCACCAGCAGCCTCGGGACTAGCGGTCCCTACGAGCAGTACTTC. Its protein product is CTSSLGTSGPYEQYF.

The chain joins TRBV5-4 to TRBJ2-3; no reliable D call. The CDR3 length is 15 residues. The germline CDR1 and CDR2 sequences are SGHNT and YYREEE (reference sequence). Trimming left V 4 bases short and J 4 bases short, with 16 bases between. Here the CDR3 DNA reads TGTGCCAGCAGCATCGACCCACGAGGCGCAGATACGCAGTATTTT. Translating it yields CASSIDPRGADTQYF.

The rearrangement uses TRBV28 and TRBJ2-7; 11 bases line up with TRBD2. The V segment lost 4 bases and the J segment 6 bases; nucleotides outside the gene matches: 11. The CDR3 is 16 amino acids. Germline CDR1 is MDHEN and CDR2 is SYDVKM. The CDR3: CASSSPLAGGFSEQYF. In DNA, the CDR3 is TGTGCCAGCAGTTCCCCGCTAGCGGGAGGTTTCTCCGAGCAGTACTTC.

The chain joins TRBV7-3 to TRBJ1-6; no firm D call. Between the trimmed V and J ends, which lost 2 bases and 7 bases, there was a span of 12 bases. There are 15 residues in the CDR3. CDR1 and CDR2 (germline): SGHTA, FQGTGA. The CDR3 loop is CASSLDGRGNSPLHF. DNA of the CDR3: TGTGCCAGCAGCTTAGACGGGCGCGGGAATTCACCCCTCCACTTT.

Only one count was recorded for this clone. An end of the junction does not agree with germline; a read error may underlie this. The J gene is TRBJ1-1, the V gene TRBV6-5; D is uncertain. Per germline, CDR1 MNHEY and CDR2 SVGAGI. This CDR3 has 16 amino acids. This chain's CDR3 is CASSYFRGAGNAEAFF. The CDR3 bases are TGTGCCAGCAGTTACTTTCGAGGCGCGGGGAACGCTGAAGCTTTCTTT.

The rearrangement joins TRBV6-6 to TRBJ1-2; D perhaps matches TRBD1 (6 bases). The CDR3 runs 16 residues. The germline V gene encodes CDR1 MNHNY and CDR2 SVGAGI (reference sequence). The V gene lost 2 bases and the J gene lost 4 bases, with 17 bases spanning the gap. In DNA, the CDR3 is TGTGCCAGCAGTTACGACGGGACAACTTCCTTCTATGGCTACACCTTC. This gives the protein CASSYDGTTSFYGYTF.

The chain joins TRBV5-1 to TRBJ2-5; 11 nucleotides align to TRBD2. The germline gives CDR1 SGHRS, CDR2 YFSETQ. Trimming took 3 bases from V and 5 from J; bases not matched to a gene: 12. This CDR3 is 17 amino acids long. CDR3 amino acids: CASSSPTSGKVGETQYF. The CDR3 DNA follows: TGCGCCAGCAGCTCGCCGACTAGCGGGAAGGTGGGGGAGACCCAGTACTTC.

The V call is TRBV7-3, the J call TRBJ2-3; TRBD1 matches at 11 bases. Germline V gene data show CDR1 as SGHTA and CDR2 as FQGTGA. The junction had 8 bases not matched to a gene; V was cut back by 2 bases and J by 7 bases. The CDR3 consists of 16 residues. The CDR3 is CASSLSAGTGGYTQYF. The CDR3, as DNA: TGTGCCAGCAGCTTATCAGCCGGGACAGGGGGTTATACGCAGTATTTT.